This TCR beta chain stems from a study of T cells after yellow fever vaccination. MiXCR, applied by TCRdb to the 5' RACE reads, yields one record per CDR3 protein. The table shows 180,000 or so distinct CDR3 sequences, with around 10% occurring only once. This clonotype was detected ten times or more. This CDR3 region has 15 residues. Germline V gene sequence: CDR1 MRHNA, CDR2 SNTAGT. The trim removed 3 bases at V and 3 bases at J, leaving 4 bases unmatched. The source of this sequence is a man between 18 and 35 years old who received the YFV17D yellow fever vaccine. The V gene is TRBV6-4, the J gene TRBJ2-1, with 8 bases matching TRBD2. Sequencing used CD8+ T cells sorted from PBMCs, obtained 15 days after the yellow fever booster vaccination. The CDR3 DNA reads TGTGCCAGCAGTGAAAACGGGGGGGTCTACAATGAGCAGTTCTTC. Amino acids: CASSENGGVYNEQFF.